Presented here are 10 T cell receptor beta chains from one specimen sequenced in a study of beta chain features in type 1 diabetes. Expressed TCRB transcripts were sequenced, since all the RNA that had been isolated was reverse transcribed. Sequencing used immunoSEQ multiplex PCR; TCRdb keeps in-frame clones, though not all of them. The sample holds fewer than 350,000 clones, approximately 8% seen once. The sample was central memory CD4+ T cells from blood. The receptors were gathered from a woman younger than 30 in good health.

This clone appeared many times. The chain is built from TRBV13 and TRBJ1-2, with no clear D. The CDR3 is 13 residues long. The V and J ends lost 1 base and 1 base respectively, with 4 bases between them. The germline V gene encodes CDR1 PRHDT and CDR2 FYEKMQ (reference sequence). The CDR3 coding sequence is TGTGCCAGCAGCTTAGCTCGTAACTATGGCTACACCTTC. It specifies CASSLARNYGYTF.

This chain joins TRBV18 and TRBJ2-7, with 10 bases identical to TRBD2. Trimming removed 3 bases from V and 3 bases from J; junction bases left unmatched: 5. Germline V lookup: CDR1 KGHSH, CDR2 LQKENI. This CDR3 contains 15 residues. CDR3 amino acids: CASSPSSGGHYEQYV. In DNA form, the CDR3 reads TGTGCCAGCTCACCTTCTAGCGGGGGACACTACGAGCAGTACGTC.

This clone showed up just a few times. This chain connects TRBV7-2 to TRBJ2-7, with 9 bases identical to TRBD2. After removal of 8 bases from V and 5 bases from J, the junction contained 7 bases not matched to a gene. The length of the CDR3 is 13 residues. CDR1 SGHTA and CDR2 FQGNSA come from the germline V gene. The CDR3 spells CASRLEREDEQYF. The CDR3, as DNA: TGTGCCAGCCGGCTGGAGCGGGAGGACGAGCAGTACTTC.

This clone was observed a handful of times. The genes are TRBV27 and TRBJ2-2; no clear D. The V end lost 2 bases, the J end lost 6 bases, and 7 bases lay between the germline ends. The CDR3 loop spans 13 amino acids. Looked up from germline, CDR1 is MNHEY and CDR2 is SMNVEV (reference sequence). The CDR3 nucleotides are TGTGCCAGCAGTTTAGGAACAGCCGGGGAGCTGTTTTTT. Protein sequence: CASSLGTAGELFF.

Here the CDR3 DNA reads TGTGCCAGCAGTTACGACAGAGAGACCCAGTACTTC. Its translation is CASSYDRETQYF. The chain has TRBV6-5 and TRBJ2-5; D possibly corresponds to TRBD1 (5 bases). Germline CDR1 and CDR2: MNHEY and SVGAGI. The CDR3 consists of 12 residues. V lost 2 bases, J lost 4 bases, and 5 bases lay in between.

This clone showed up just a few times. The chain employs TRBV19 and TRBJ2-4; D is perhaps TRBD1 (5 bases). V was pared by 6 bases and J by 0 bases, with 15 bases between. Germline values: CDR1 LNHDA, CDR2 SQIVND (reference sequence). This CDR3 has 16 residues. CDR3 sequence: CASSTGHSLAKNIQYF. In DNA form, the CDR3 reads TGTGCCAGTAGCACAGGACACAGTCTAGCCAAAAACATTCAGTACTTC.

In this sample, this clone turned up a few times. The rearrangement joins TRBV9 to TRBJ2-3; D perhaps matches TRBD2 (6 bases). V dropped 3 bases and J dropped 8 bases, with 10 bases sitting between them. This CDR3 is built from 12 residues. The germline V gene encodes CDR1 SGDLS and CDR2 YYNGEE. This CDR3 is CASSAVGSTQYF. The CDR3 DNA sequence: TGTGCCAGCAGCGCCGTCGGGAGTACGCAGTATTTT.

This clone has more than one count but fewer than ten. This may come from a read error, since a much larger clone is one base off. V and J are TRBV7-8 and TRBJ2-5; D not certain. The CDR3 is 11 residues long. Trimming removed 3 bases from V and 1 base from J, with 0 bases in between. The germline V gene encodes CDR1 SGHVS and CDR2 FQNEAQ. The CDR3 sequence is CASSFQETQYF. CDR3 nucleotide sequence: TGTGCCAGCAGCTTCCAAGAGACCCAGTACTTC.

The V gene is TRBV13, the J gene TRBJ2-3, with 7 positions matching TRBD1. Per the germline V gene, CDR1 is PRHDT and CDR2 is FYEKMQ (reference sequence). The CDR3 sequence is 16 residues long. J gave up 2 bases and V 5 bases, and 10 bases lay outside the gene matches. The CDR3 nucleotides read TGTGCCAGCAGCGTAAAGACAGGGACCTACACAGATACGCAGTATTTT. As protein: CASSVKTGTYTDTQYF.

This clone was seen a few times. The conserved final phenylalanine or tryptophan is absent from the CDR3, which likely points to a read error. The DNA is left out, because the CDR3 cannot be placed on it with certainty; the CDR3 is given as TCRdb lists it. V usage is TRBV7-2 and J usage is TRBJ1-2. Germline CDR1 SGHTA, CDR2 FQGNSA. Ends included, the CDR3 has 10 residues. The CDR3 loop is CASSFDLPNS.